This passage covers 12 T cell receptor beta chains from one sample sequenced in a study of blood T cell repertoires in COVID-19. TCRdb keeps only in-frame clones here, not all; method: immunoSEQ multiplex PCR. Found here are 100,000 to 150,000 clones, 65% to 90% of them singletons; the top ten hold about 7%. Sequenced input: peripheral blood. These receptors were collected from a man aged 80 or over with active or convalescent COVID-19.

The chain combines TRBV7-8 with TRBJ1-6; TRBD1 aligns across 8 bases. The CDR3 has 15 amino acids. CDR1 and CDR2 from the germline V gene are SGHVS and FQNEAQ. After removal of 1 base from V and 8 bases from J, the junction contained 4 bases not matched to a gene. CDR3 residues: CASSLVDRVDSPLHF. CDR3 DNA sequence: TGTGCCAGCAGCTTAGTGGACAGGGTAGATTCACCCCTCCACTTT.

The chain couples TRBV27 to TRBJ1-1; 7 bases match TRBD1. This CDR3 spans 13 amino acids. Per the germline V gene, CDR1 is MNHEY and CDR2 is SMNVEV (reference sequence). J gave up 1 base and V 4 bases, and 0 bases lay outside the gene matches. The CDR3 sequence is CASSYRGNTEAFF. CDR3 DNA sequence: TGTGCCAGCAGTTACAGGGGGAACACTGAAGCTTTCTTT.

This clone was observed once. The V and J genes are TRBV19 and TRBJ1-5; TRBD1 might be the D (5 bases). Trimming left V 9 bases short and J 4 bases short, with 7 bases between. The CDR3 contains 11 residues. Germline V gene lookup returns CDR1 LNHDA and CDR2 SQIVND (reference sequence). The CDR3 sequence: CASKGNQPQHF. For the CDR3, the DNA is TGTGCCAGCAAGGGGAATCAGCCCCAGCATTTT. Full variable domain (outside the CDR3, taken from reference TRBV19 and TRBJ1-5): DGGITQSPKYLFRKEGQNVTLSCEQNLNHDAMYWYRQDPGQGLRLIYYSQIVNDFQKGDIAEGYSVSREKKESFPLTVTSAQKNPTAFYLCASKGNQPQHFGDGTRLSIL.

The V call is TRBV3-1 (or the pseudogene TRBV3-2), the J call TRBJ1-3; D is undetermined. Per germline, CDR1 LGHDT and CDR2 YNNKEL (reference sequence). This CDR3 comprises 16 residues. Trimming cost V 4 bases and J 4 bases, with 17 bases left between them. In DNA, the CDR3 is TGTGCCAGCAGCCTCGGAGTCGGGGTTCGAGGAAACACCATATATTTT. Translating it yields CASSLGVGVRGNTIYF.

This chain uses TRBV2 with TRBJ2-6; 9 nucleotides match TRBD2. The CDR3 consists of 18 residues. The J segment lost 1 base and the V segment lost 5 bases, leaving 9 bases of the junction unmatched. Germline CDR1 reads SNHLY; CDR2 reads FYNNEI. The CDR3 spells CASSTPGLAFSGANVLTF. CDR3 sequence (DNA): TGTGCCAGCAGTACTCCGGGACTAGCCTTTTCTGGGGCCAACGTCCTGACTTTC.

The V gene is TRBV12-5, the J gene TRBJ2-7; 9 bases fit TRBD1. The V segment lost 8 bases and the J segment 5 bases; nucleotides outside the gene matches: 10. In germline, CDR1 is LGHNT, CDR2 FRNRAP. The CDR3 runs 14 residues. CDR3 loop: CASFRDRVANEQYF. For the CDR3, the DNA is TGTGCTAGTTTCAGGGACAGGGTTGCAAACGAGCAGTACTTC.

The chain uses TRBV7-3 and TRBJ2-1; 7 positions agree with TRBD1. This CDR3 has 15 residues. The germline V gene encodes CDR1 SGHTA and CDR2 FQGTGA. J lost 6 bases, V lost 3 bases, and 8 bases had no gene match. In DNA form, the CDR3 reads TGTGCCAGCAGCTTGTACACAGGGGTTCCCAATGAGCAGTTCTTC. It encodes CASSLYTGVPNEQFF.

This clone showed up just a few times. The chain carries TRBV6-5 and TRBJ2-5; the match to TRBD1 covers 9 bases. Unmatched junction bases numbered 6, after V lost 2 bases and J lost 5 bases. Germline CDR1 and CDR2: MNHEY and SVGAGI. The CDR3 length is 15 residues. The CDR3 nucleotides are TGTGCCAGCAGTTACGGAGGGACAGGGTTGGAGACCCAGTACTTC. This codes for CASSYGGTGLETQYF.

V usage is TRBV7-2 and J usage is TRBJ1-5; 8 bases map to TRBD1. With V trimmed by 5 bases and J by 6 bases, 9 bases remained unmatched. CDR1 SGHTA and CDR2 FQGNSA come from the germline V gene. CDR3 length: 15 residues. This CDR3 reads CASSGGTGGGQPQHF. Written as DNA, the CDR3 is TGTGCCAGCAGCGGGGGGACAGGAGGAGGTCAGCCCCAGCATTTT.

V and J are TRBV30 and TRBJ1-2, with D unclear. V lost 1 base, J lost 4 bases, and 22 bases lay in between. CDR3 size: 17 residues. Germline CDR1 reads GTSNPN; CDR2 reads SVGIG (reference sequence). As DNA, the CDR3 is TGTGCCTGGAGTGAAAAAGCCTTGGGCAGATGGGCCTATGGCTACACCTTC. Its protein product is CAWSEKALGRWAYGYTF.

The chain uses TRBV6-5 and TRBJ1-1; weak D call: TRBD1 (6 bases). V lost 4 bases and J lost 4, with 19 bases in between. Germline CDR1 reads MNHEY; CDR2 reads SVGAGI. This CDR3 comprises 16 residues. CDR3 coding DNA: TGTGCCAGCAGTTCTCGGGGAGGGGGGGTCGGCACTGAAGCTTTCTTT. This sequence encodes CASSSRGGGVGTEAFF.

This chain connects TRBV21-1 to TRBJ2-2; TRBD1 was called by the table and not checked on the DNA. TRBV21-1 is deemed a pseudogene. This CDR3 has 15 amino acids. CDR3 nucleotide sequence: TGTGCCAGCAGCAGCGACAGGGCGAACACCGGGGAGCTGTTTTTT. Protein: CASSSDRANTGELFF.